This T cell receptor beta chain comes out of a study of vaccination effects on CD4 cells after COVID-19. Measured with immunoSEQ multiplex PCR; TCRdb has only the in-frame clones, and not every one. Of about 63,000 clones detected, approximately 75% appear once; the ten largest clones hold over 3.5%. With regard to this clone: As yet, its antigen is unknown.

Viral peptide pools were used in the ViraFEST assay to expand antigen-specific CD4+ T cells, and sequencing came afterward. After more than 9 days in culture, the CD4+ T cells were isolated. Testing of the vaccine recipients showed negative nucleocapsid antibodies and no prior SARS-CoV-2 infection. Days 3 and 7 were when half the medium was replaced with IL-2 medium. Here the sequenced sample was CD4+ T cells from PBMCs cultured with HCoV-OC43 spike peptides, taken before COVID-19 vaccination. As for subset: HCoV-OC43 spike overlapping peptide pool stimulation. This clonotype was sampled from a human donor who received a COVID-19 vaccine.

CDR3 protein: CASSHGQGLGTEAFF. The CDR3 DNA reads as TGTGCCAGCTCACACGGTCAGGGGCTCGGCACTGAAGCTTTCTTT. This chain uses TRBV18 with TRBJ1-1; D is possibly TRBD1 (6 bases). Trimming cost V 4 bases and J 4 bases, with 16 bases left between them. CDR1 and CDR2 from the germline V gene are KGHSH and LQKENI. The length of the CDR3 is 15 residues.